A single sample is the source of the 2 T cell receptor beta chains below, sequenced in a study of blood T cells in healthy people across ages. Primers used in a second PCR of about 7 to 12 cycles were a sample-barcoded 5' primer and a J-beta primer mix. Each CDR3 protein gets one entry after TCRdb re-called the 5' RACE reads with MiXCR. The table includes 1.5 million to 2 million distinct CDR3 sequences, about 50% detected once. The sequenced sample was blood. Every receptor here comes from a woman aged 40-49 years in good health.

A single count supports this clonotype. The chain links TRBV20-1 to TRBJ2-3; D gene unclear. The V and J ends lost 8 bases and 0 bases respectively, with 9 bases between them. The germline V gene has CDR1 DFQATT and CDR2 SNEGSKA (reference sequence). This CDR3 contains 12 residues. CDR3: CSCRGSTDTQYF. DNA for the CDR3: TGCAGTTGCCGTGGAAGCACAGATACGCAGTATTTT.

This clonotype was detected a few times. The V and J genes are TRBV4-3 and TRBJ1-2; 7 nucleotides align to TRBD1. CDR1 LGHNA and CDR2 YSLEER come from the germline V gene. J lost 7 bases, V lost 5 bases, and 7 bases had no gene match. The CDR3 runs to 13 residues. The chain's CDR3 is CASSNGQDGGYTF. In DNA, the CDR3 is TGCGCCAGCAGCAATGGACAGGACGGTGGCTACACCTTC.